This entry lists 28 T cell receptor beta chains sequenced from one sample in a study of blood T cells in healthy people across ages. The use of a sample-barcoded 5' primer and a J-beta primer mix characterized a second PCR of about 6 to 11 cycles. TCRdb re-called the 5' RACE reads with MiXCR, one entry per CDR3 protein. The top ten clones hold 15% to 20% of a sample with fewer than 1,000,000 distinct CDR3 sequences, around half of them seen once. Sequences were obtained from blood. The receptors were gathered from a man of 80 years or more in good health.

This clonotype appeared a few times. The chain is built from TRBV12-3 or TRBV12-4 and TRBJ2-4, with 8 bases aligning to TRBD1. V lost 5 bases and J lost 8; bases outside the gene matches: 11. The CDR3 runs 15 residues. As DNA, the CDR3 is TGTGCCAGCAGTCCCAGGACAGGGCGTTTAGACATTCAGTACTTC. Residues: CASSPRTGRLDIQYF.

The chain has TRBV7-9 and TRBJ2-3; D call uncertain. There are 13 residues in the CDR3. Trimming took 5 bases from V and 8 from J, leaving 14 bases between them. Germline-derived CDR1 and CDR2 are SEHNR and FQNEAQ (reference sequence). The CDR3 is CASSPTSVGTQYF. For the CDR3, the DNA is TGTGCCAGCAGCCCGACTTCAGTCGGTACGCAGTATTTT.

The J gene is TRBJ2-7, the V gene TRBV2; TRBD1 matches 7 bases. J lost 2 bases, V lost 11 bases, and 9 bases had no gene match. The CDR3 length is 13 residues. Germline CDR1 SNHLY, CDR2 FYNNEI. The CDR3 DNA reads TGTGCCGCGTCCGCCGGGACAGCCTACGAGCAGTACTTC. Translated, it gives CAASAGTAYEQYF.

The chain recombines TRBV27 with TRBJ2-3; D gene uncertain. The CDR3 length is 15 residues. The V end was cut by 4 bases, the J end by 4 bases, with 15 bases between. Per germline, CDR1 MNHEY and CDR2 SMNVEV (reference sequence). The CDR3 region has the DNA TGTGCCAGCAGTTCTTATACTAAAAACGCAGATACGCAGTATTTT. It yields the protein CASSSYTKNADTQYF.

A note on this clonotype: This clone may be a read error of a much larger clone one base away. The rearrangement uses TRBV20-1 and TRBJ2-1, with D possibly being TRBD2 (7 bases). Germline assignment: CDR1 DFQATT and CDR2 SNEGSKA (reference sequence). V was cut by 3 bases and J by 4 bases, with 13 bases left in between. This CDR3 contains 14 residues. The CDR3 DNA is TGCAGTGCTAGGGGGGCTAGCGGTTACAATGAGCAGTTCTTC. Amino acid sequence: CSARGASGYNEQFF.

On this clonotype: A much larger clone differs from this one at a single base, so this may be a read error. The chain couples TRBV7-2 to TRBJ1-1; no reliable D call. Trimming stripped 2 bases from V and 5 bases from J, with 9 bases between. The CDR3 consists of 13 residues. The V gene's germline CDR1 is SGHTA and CDR2 FQGNSA. The CDR3 loop is CTSSLHRGTEAFF. CDR3 bases: TGTACCAGCAGCTTACACCGAGGGACTGAAGCTTTCTTT.

The chain combines TRBV30 with TRBJ2-4; 11 bases fit TRBD1. With the DNA end fitting TRBJ2-7 better, the J assignment may be wrong. Germline CDR1 is GTSNPN and CDR2 is SVGIG (reference sequence). The CDR3 sequence is 15 residues long. The CDR3 DNA reads TGTGCCTGGTCCCTGGGGGGACAGGGGGCCTACGAGCAGTACTTC. This encodes CAWSLGGQGAYEQYF.

The rearrangement uses TRBV20-1 and TRBJ2-1; 8 nucleotides align to TRBD1. The germline CDR1 and CDR2 sequences are DFQATT and SNEGSKA (reference sequence). This CDR3 comprises 15 residues. Trimming took 1 base from V and 1 from J; bases not matched to a gene: 3. CDR3 in amino acids: CSARVYRGSYNEQFF. CDR3 nucleotides: TGCAGTGCTAGAGTTTACAGGGGGTCCTACAATGAGCAGTTCTTC.

This clonotype was seen once. The V call is TRBV24-1, the J call TRBJ2-1; TRBD2 aligns across 9 bases. Trimming cost V 3 bases and J 7 bases; bases outside gene matches: 21. This CDR3 is 20 amino acids long. The germline V gene encodes CDR1 KGHDR and CDR2 SFDVKD. Here the CDR3 DNA reads TGTGCCACCAGTGATCCCGACGTAGTCGGTCCTAGCGGGAATTGGAATGAGCAGTTCTTC. Its translation is CATSDPDVVGPSGNWNEQFF.

V and J are TRBV20-1 and TRBJ1-2; the match to TRBD1 covers 7 bases. Germline-derived CDR1 and CDR2 are DFQATT and SNEGSKA (reference sequence). The CDR3 loop spans 13 amino acids. Trimming removed 5 bases from V and 10 bases from J; junction bases left unmatched: 13. The CDR3 spells CSAGNTGAGDYTF. CDR3 nucleotides: TGCAGTGCTGGGAACACAGGGGCGGGGGACTACACCTTC.

The chain is built from TRBV20-1 and TRBJ1-5; D is perhaps TRBD1 (6 bases). This CDR3 is built from 13 residues. V was clipped by 6 bases and J by 2 bases, with 11 bases between them. Germline loops: CDR1 DFQATT, CDR2 SNEGSKA (reference sequence). The CDR3, as DNA: TGCAGTGCCCTGGACAGCCGCAATCAGCCCCAGCATTTT. Its protein product is CSALDSRNQPQHF.

V usage is TRBV5-1 and J usage is TRBJ2-3; 8 positions match TRBD2. The CDR3 covers 16 residues. Per germline, CDR1 SGHRS and CDR2 YFSETQ. V gave up 0 bases and J gave up 3 bases; unmatched junction bases: 6. Here the CDR3 DNA reads TGCGCCAGCAGCTTGGCGCCGGGAGGGCCTACAGATACGCAGTATTTT. Amino acids: CASSLAPGGPTDTQYF.

This chain uses TRBV24-1 with TRBJ2-1; 10 nucleotides agree with TRBD1. Germline loops: CDR1 KGHDR, CDR2 SFDVKD. The trim removed 5 bases at V and 2 bases at J, leaving 8 bases unmatched. The CDR3 contains 17 residues. The CDR3 protein is CATSGGTGESAYNEQFF. The CDR3 DNA reads TGTGCCACCAGTGGCGGGACAGGGGAAAGCGCCTACAATGAGCAGTTCTTC.

V gene TRBV5-1 combines with J gene TRBJ2-7; maybe TRBD1 (6 bases). This CDR3 region has 14 residues. Germline V lookup: CDR1 SGHRS, CDR2 YFSETQ. V lost 0 bases and J 6 bases, leaving 13 bases between the germline ends. DNA of the CDR3: TGCGCCAGCAGCTTGGTTGTTGGGGGCTTCGAGCAGTACTTC. Encoded protein: CASSLVVGGFEQYF.

J is TRBJ2-3 and V is TRBV20-1; weak D call: TRBD2 (5 bases). With 2 bases removed from V and 4 bases from J, the gap between germline ends came to 10 bases. The CDR3 runs to 13 residues. The germline V gene has CDR1 DFQATT and CDR2 SNEGSKA (reference sequence). As DNA, the CDR3 is TGCAGTGCTAGACTCGCGGGTCCAGATACGCAGTATTTT. This translates into CSARLAGPDTQYF.

This chain uses TRBV25-1 with TRBJ2-1; the match to TRBD2 covers 9 bases. The CDR3 has 18 amino acids. Losses at the gene ends were 0 bases for V and 1 base for J; bases not matched to a gene: 7. Germline lookup yields CDR1 MGHDK and CDR2 SYGVNS. CDR3 sequence reads: CASSEYGASGMSYNEQFF. CDR3 DNA: TGTGCCAGCAGTGAATATGGGGCTAGCGGGATGTCCTACAATGAGCAGTTCTTC.

The chain uses TRBV7-3 and TRBJ2-7, with a tentative D call TRBD1 (6 bases). The CDR3 extends over 16 amino acids. Trimming pared 0 bases from V and 2 bases from J, leaving 14 bases between. Per germline, CDR1 SGHTA and CDR2 FQGTGA. This CDR3 is CASSLTGTGSTYEQYF. CDR3 coding DNA: TGTGCCAGCAGCTTAACGGGAACAGGGAGCACCTACGAGCAGTACTTC.

The rearrangement uses TRBV6-6 and TRBJ2-1; no definite D call. Trimming cost V 2 bases and J 6 bases, with 5 bases left between them. Germline CDR1 reads MNHNY; CDR2 reads SVGAGI (reference sequence). The CDR3 is 12 amino acids. The CDR3, as DNA: TGTGCCAGCAGTTACGGGTTCAATGAGCAGTTCTTC. Translating it yields CASSYGFNEQFF.

J is TRBJ2-3 and V is TRBV5-1; D ambiguous. The V and J ends lost 0 bases and 1 base respectively, with 15 bases between them. The CDR3 totals 17 residues. Germline V CDR1 and CDR2: SGHRS, YFSETQ. DNA for the CDR3: TGCGCCAGCAGCTTGGACGGGCCTAGGGATGGCACAGATACGCAGTATTTT. Translation gives CASSLDGPRDGTDTQYF. Complete variable domain (other parts from reference TRBV5-1 and TRBJ2-3): KAGVTQTPRYLIKTRGQQVTLSCSPISGHRSVSWYQQTPGQGLQFLFEYFSETQRNKGNFPGRFSGRQFSNSRSEMNVSTLELGDSALYLCASSLDGPRDGTDTQYFGPGTRLTVL.

In this sample, this clonotype turned up a few times. This chain connects TRBV19 to TRBJ1-2; the D is unclear. The CDR3 is 12 amino acids. From germline, CDR1 is LNHDA and CDR2 SQIVND (reference sequence). Deletions cut 7 bases from V and 8 bases from J, with 14 bases between. The CDR3 sequence is CASTSTTRGYTF. CDR3 nucleotides: TGTGCCAGTACTTCGACGACAAGAGGCTACACCTTC.

This clonotype has more than one count but fewer than ten. The chain links TRBV9 to TRBJ2-1, with 10 bases aligning to TRBD2. The CDR3 has 17 amino acids. V was pared by 5 bases and J by 0 bases, with 8 bases of the junction left unmatched. Per the germline V gene, CDR1 is SGDLS and CDR2 is YYNGEE. CDR3: CASSRGLAGDSYNEQFF. For the CDR3, the DNA is TGTGCCAGCAGTAGGGGGCTAGCGGGAGACTCCTACAATGAGCAGTTCTTC.

The V call is TRBV2, the J call TRBJ1-1; no clear D. Germline values: CDR1 SNHLY, CDR2 FYNNEI. The V gene lost 6 bases and the J gene lost 6 bases, with 20 bases spanning the gap. This CDR3 has 15 residues. The CDR3 sequence: CASRWADADFAEAFF. The DNA of the CDR3 is TGTGCCAGCAGATGGGCTGACGCGGATTTCGCTGAAGCTTTCTTT.

This clonotype showed up many times. The J gene is TRBJ2-1, the V gene TRBV7-9; 9 bases fit TRBD1. CDR1 is SEHNR, CDR2 FQNEAQ, per germline (reference sequence). The CDR3 runs 15 residues. With V trimmed by 2 bases and J by 4 bases, 3 bases remained unmatched. The CDR3 coding sequence is TGTGCCAGCAGCTTATGGGACAGGGAGTACAATGAGCAGTTCTTC. It yields the protein CASSLWDREYNEQFF.

The table lists this clonotype with a few counts. The chain recombines TRBV7-2 with TRBJ2-7; TRBD1 matches 9 bases. The germline gives CDR1 SGHTA, CDR2 FQGNSA. The CDR3 length is 15 residues. J was trimmed by 6 bases and V by 3 bases; bases with no gene match: 9. CDR3 loop: CASSLEGQGLSEQYF. The CDR3 DNA reads TGTGCCAGCAGCTTGGAGGGACAGGGCCTGAGCGAGCAGTACTTC.

This rearrangement joins TRBV27 to TRBJ2-1, with 7 bases lining up with TRBD2. Germline V gives CDR1 MNHEY, CDR2 SMNVEV (reference sequence). CDR3 length: 13 amino acids. V was pared by 6 bases and J by 6 bases, with 5 bases of the junction left unmatched. CDR3 nucleotides: TGTGCCAGCAGCCCGGGACTACGCAATGAGCAGTTCTTC. Amino acids: CASSPGLRNEQFF.

This clonotype occurred a few times. The chain has TRBV4-2 and TRBJ2-1; 7 bases are shared with TRBD2. The CDR3 is 17 residues long. The germline V gene encodes CDR1 LGHNA and CDR2 YNFKEQ. Trimming took 0 bases from V and 2 from J; bases not matched to a gene: 7. The CDR3 is CASSQDLGAGAYNEQFF. In DNA, the CDR3 is TGTGCCAGCAGCCAAGATCTTGGGGCGGGAGCCTACAATGAGCAGTTCTTC.

The rearrangement uses TRBV7-8 and TRBJ2-1, with 7 positions matching TRBD2. The CDR3 consists of 15 residues. V lost 4 bases and J lost 8; bases outside the gene matches: 11. The germline V gene encodes CDR1 SGHVS and CDR2 FQNEAQ. CDR3 DNA sequence: TGTGCCAGCAGCTCCCTAGTCGGCGGGAGCTATGAGCAGTTCTTC. Amino acid sequence: CASSSLVGGSYEQFF.

V and J are TRBV6-6 and TRBJ2-1, with 9 bases that match TRBD2. After removal of 7 bases from V and 5 bases from J, the junction contained 9 bases not matched to a gene. The V gene's germline CDR1 is MNHNY and CDR2 SVGAGI (reference sequence). The CDR3 loop spans 15 amino acids. The CDR3 here is CASTLRAGGNNEQFF. CDR3 sequence (DNA): TGTGCCAGCACCTTACGGGCGGGAGGGAACAATGAGCAGTTCTTC.